The 8 T cell receptor beta chains presented below share a single source sample, sequenced in a study of blood T cell repertoires in COVID-19. Clones were read by immunoSEQ multiplex PCR, and TCRdb kept only the in-frame ones, dropping some. The sample contains approximately 190,000 clones, around 84% of which appear only once. Sequencing input: peripheral blood. Receptors originate from a human donor in a cohort sampled during active COVID-19.

V is TRBV28 and J is TRBJ1-1, with D perhaps TRBD1 (6 bases). The V end was cut by 2 bases, the J end by 6 bases, with 13 bases between. Germline loops: CDR1 MDHEN, CDR2 SYDVKM. This CDR3 spans 14 amino acids. The CDR3 bases are TGTGCCAGCAGTTTACCCCACAGGGTCTCTGAAGCTTTCTTT. As protein: CASSLPHRVSEAFF.

This clone was counted a single time. The chain has TRBV7-6 and TRBJ2-7; no reliable D call. Trimming took off 5 bases at V and 0 bases at J, with 14 bases between the two ends. Germline values: CDR1 SGHVS, CDR2 FNYEAQ. The CDR3 consists of 15 residues. CDR3 protein: CASSPSVRISYEQYF. In DNA form, the CDR3 reads TGTGCCAGCAGCCCGTCCGTGCGTATCTCCTACGAGCAGTACTTC.

V gene TRBV5-6 combines with J gene TRBJ1-1, with a possible D match to TRBD1 (6 bases). The CDR3 is 14 residues long. Trimming left V 7 bases short and J 1 base short, with 14 bases between. Germline V gene data show CDR1 as SGHDT and CDR2 as YYEEEE. The CDR3 sequence: CASYQGGGNTEAFF. The CDR3 DNA sequence: TGTGCCAGCTACCAGGGAGGGGGGAACACTGAAGCTTTCTTT.

This rearrangement joins TRBV11-2 to TRBJ2-1; 14 nucleotides line up with TRBD2. Trimming removed 4 bases from V and 6 bases from J; junction bases left unmatched: 5. The CDR3 loop spans 16 amino acids. CDR1 and CDR2 (germline): SGHAT, FQNNGV. The CDR3 DNA reads as TGTGCCAGCAGCTACGGGACTAGCGGGAGTCTCAATGAGCAGTTCTTC. Its translation is CASSYGTSGSLNEQFF.

The chain couples TRBV15 to TRBJ2-3; weak D call: TRBD1 (6 bases). V shed 3 bases and J shed 10 bases, with 20 bases lying between them. Per germline, CDR1 LNHNV and CDR2 YYDKDF (reference sequence). CDR3 size: 15 residues. The chain's CDR3 is CATSSRMIQGPAQYF. Here the CDR3 DNA reads TGTGCCACCAGCAGCCGAATGATACAGGGTCCGGCGCAGTATTTT.

The chain links TRBV19 to TRBJ2-2; TRBD1 might be the D (5 bases). This CDR3 region has 14 residues. The V end lost 11 bases, the J end lost 7 bases, and 20 bases lay between the germline ends. Germline V gene lookup returns CDR1 LNHDA and CDR2 SQIVND (reference sequence). CDR3: CASQVDLMGGELFF. In DNA, the CDR3 is TGTGCCTCACAGGTAGACTTGATGGGCGGGGAGCTGTTTTTT.

A single count supports this clone. This sequence joins TRBV7-9 and TRBJ1-2; 8 positions agree with TRBD1. Germline assignment: CDR1 SEHNR and CDR2 FQNEAQ (reference sequence). V lost 4 bases to trimming and J lost 4 bases; unmatched junction nucleotides: 11. The CDR3 covers 16 residues. Here the CDR3 reads CASSSGTGQAPYGYTF. In nucleotides, the CDR3 is TGTGCCAGCAGCTCCGGGACAGGTCAGGCCCCCTATGGCTACACCTTC.

The chain carries TRBV2 and TRBJ1-1; D perhaps matches TRBD1 (6 bases). The CDR3 length is 14 residues. The V and J ends lost 6 bases and 0 bases respectively, with 11 bases between them. Germline-derived CDR1 and CDR2 are SNHLY and FYNNEI. The DNA of the CDR3 is TGTGCCAGCAGGGAATGGACAGTGAACACTGAAGCTTTCTTT. Protein: CASREWTVNTEAFF.